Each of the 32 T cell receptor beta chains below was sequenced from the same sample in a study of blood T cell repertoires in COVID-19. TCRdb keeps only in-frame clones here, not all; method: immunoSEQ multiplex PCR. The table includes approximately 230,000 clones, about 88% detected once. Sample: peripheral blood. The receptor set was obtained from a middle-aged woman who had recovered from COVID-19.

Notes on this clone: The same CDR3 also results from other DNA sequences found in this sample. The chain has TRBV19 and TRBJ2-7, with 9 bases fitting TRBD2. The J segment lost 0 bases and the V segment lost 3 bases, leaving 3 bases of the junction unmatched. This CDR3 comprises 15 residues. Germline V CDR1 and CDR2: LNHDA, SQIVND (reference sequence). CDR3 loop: CASSILAGTSYEQYF. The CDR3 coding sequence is TGTGCCAGTAGTATTCTAGCGGGAACCTCCTACGAGCAGTACTTC.

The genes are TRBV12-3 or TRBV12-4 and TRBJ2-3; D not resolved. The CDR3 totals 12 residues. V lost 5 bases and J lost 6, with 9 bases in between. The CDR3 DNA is TGTGCCAGCAGTCCGACCGGGGATACGCAGTATTTT. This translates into CASSPTGDTQYF.

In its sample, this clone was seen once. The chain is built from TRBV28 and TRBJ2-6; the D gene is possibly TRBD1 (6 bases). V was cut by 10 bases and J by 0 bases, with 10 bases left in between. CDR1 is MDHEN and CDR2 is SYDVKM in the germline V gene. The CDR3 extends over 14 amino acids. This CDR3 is CATQGGSGANVLTF. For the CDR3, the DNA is TGTGCCACCCAAGGGGGCTCTGGGGCCAACGTCCTGACTTTC.

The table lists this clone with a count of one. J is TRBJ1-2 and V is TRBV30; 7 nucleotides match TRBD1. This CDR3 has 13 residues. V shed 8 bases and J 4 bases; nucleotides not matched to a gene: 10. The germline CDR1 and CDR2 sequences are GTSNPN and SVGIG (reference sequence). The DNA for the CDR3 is TGTGCCGTACAACAGGGGTTATCCTATGGCTACACCTTC. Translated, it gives CAVQQGLSYGYTF.

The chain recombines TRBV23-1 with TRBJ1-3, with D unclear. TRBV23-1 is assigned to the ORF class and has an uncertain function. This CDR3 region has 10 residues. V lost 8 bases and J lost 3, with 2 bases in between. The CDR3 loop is CASRGNTIYF. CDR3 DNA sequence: TGCGCCAGCCGTGGAAACACCATATATTTT.

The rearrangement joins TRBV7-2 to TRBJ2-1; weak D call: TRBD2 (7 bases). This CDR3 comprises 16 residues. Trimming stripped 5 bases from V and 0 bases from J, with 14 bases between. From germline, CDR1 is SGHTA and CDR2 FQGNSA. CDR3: CASSPPGGRSYNEQFF. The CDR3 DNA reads TGTGCCAGCAGCCCCCCCGGGGGGCGCTCCTACAATGAGCAGTTCTTC.

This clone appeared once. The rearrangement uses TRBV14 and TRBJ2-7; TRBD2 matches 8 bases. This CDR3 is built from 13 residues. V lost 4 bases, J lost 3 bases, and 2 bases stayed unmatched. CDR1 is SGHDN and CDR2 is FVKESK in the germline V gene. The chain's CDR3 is CASSLGTSYEQYF. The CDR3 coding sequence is TGTGCCAGCAGCCTCGGGACTAGCTACGAGCAGTACTTC.

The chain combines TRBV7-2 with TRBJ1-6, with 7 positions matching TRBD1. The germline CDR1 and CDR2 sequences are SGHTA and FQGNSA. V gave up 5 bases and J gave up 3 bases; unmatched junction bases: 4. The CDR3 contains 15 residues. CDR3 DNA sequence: TGTGCCAGCAGCCTTGCAGGGGGCTATAATTCACCCCTCCACTTT. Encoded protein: CASSLAGGYNSPLHF.

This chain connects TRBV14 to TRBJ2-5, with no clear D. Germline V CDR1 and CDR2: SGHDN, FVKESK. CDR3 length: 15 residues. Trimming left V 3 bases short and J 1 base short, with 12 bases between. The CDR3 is CASSHLQQTQETQYF. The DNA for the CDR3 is TGTGCCAGCAGCCACCTTCAACAGACCCAAGAGACCCAGTACTTC.

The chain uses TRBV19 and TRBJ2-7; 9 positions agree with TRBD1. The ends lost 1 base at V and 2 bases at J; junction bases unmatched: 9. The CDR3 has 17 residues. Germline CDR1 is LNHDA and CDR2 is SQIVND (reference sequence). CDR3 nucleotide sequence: TGTGCCAGTAGTATAGGATTCCCGGGACAGGGAACCTACGAGCAGTACTTC. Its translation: CASSIGFPGQGTYEQYF.

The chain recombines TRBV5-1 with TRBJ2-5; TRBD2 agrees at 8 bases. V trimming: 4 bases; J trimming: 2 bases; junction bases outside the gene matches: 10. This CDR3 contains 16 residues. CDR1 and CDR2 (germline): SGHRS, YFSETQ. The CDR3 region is CASSQSTKREQETQYF. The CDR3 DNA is TGCGCCAGCAGCCAGAGTACAAAGCGGGAGCAAGAGACCCAGTACTTC.

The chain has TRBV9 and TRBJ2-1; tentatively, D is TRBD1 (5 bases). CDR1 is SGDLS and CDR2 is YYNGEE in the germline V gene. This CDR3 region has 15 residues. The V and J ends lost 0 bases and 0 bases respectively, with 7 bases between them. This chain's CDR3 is CASSVETASYNEQFF. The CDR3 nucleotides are TGTGCCAGCAGCGTAGAGACAGCCTCCTACAATGAGCAGTTCTTC.

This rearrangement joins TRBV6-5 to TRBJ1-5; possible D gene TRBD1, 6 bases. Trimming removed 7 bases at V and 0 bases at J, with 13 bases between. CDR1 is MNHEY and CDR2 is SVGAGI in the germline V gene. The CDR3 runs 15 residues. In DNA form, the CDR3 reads TGTGCCAGCACTCTGACAGGTTATAGCAATCAGCCCCAGCATTTT. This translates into CASTLTGYSNQPQHF.

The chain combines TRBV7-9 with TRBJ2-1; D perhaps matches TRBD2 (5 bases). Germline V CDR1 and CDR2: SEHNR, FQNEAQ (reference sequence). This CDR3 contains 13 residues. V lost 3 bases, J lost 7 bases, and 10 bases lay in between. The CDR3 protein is CASSFGEFNEQFF. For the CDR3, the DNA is TGTGCCAGCAGCTTCGGGGAGTTTAATGAGCAGTTCTTC.

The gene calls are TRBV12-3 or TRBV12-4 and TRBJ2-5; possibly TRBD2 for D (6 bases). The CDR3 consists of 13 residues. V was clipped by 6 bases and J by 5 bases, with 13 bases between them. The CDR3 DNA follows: TGTGCCAGCAGATTGAGCGGAGGGGAGACCCAGTACTTC. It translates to CASRLSGGETQYF.

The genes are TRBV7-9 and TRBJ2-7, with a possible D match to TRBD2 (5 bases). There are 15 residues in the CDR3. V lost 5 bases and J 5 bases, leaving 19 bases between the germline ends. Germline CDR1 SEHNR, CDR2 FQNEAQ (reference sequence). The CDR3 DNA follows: TGTGCCAGCAGCCTTAGTCTCGGGGTACCCCACGAGCAGTACTTC. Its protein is CASSLSLGVPHEQYF.

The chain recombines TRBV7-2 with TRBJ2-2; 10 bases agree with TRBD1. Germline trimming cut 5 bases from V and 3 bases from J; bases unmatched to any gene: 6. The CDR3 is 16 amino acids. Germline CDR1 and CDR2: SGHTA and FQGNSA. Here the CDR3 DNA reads TGTGCCAGCAGCCCTCGGGGACAGGGGCACACCGGGGAGCTGTTTTTT. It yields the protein CASSPRGQGHTGELFF.

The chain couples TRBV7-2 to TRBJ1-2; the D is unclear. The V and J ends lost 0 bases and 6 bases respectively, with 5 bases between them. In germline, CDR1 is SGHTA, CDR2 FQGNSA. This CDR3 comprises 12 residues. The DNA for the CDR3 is TGTGCCAGCAGCTTAGCTCAAAATGGCTACACCTTC. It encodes CASSLAQNGYTF.

Here the CDR3 reads CASSLEGGDYNEQFF. The CDR3 nucleotides read TGTGCCAGCAGCTTAGAGGGGGGGGACTACAATGAGCAGTTCTTC. V gene TRBV11-2 combines with J gene TRBJ2-1; 7 bases are shared with TRBD2. The germline V gene encodes CDR1 SGHAT and CDR2 FQNNGV. This CDR3 contains 15 residues. J gave up 3 bases and V 0 bases, and 2 bases lay outside the gene matches.

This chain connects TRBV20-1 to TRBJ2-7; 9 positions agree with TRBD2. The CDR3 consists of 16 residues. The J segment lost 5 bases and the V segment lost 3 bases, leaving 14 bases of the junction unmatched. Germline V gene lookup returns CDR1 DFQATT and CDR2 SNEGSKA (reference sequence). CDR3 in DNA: TGCAGTGCTAGTCCCAAAGGAGGCGGGGGGGCCCACGAGCAGTACTTC. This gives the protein CSASPKGGGGAHEQYF.

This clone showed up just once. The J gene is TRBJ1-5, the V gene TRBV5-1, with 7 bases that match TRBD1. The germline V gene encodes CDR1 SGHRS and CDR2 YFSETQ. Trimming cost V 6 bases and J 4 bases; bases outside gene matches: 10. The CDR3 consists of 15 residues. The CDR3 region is CASTPGGGKNQPQHF. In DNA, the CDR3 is TGCGCCAGCACCCCAGGAGGGGGCAAGAATCAGCCCCAGCATTTT.

CDR3 in amino acids: CASSQGDTSPYEQYF. In DNA form, the CDR3 reads TGCGCCAGCAGCCAAGGAGACACTTCCCCTTACGAGCAGTACTTC. V and J are TRBV4-1 and TRBJ2-7; D unclear. CDR1 and CDR2 from the germline V gene are MGHRA and YSYEKL. V gave up 1 base and J gave up 4 bases, with 14 bases separating them. The CDR3 loop spans 15 amino acids.

The chain's CDR3 is CASSLYTGTNEKLFF. For the CDR3, the DNA is TGTGCCAGCAGTTTATATACAGGAACTAATGAAAAACTGTTTTTT. The chain couples TRBV3-1 (or the pseudogene TRBV3-2) to TRBJ1-4; weak D call: TRBD1 (5 bases). V lost 6 bases and J 1 base, leaving 12 bases between the germline ends. The length of the CDR3 is 15 residues. Germline CDR1 is LGHDT and CDR2 is YNNKEL (reference sequence).

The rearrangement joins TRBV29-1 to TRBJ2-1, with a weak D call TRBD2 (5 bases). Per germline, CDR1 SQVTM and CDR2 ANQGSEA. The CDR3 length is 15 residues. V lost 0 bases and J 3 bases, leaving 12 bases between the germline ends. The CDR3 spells CSVEESLALYNEQFF. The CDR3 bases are TGCAGCGTTGAAGAGTCCCTAGCCCTCTACAATGAGCAGTTCTTC.

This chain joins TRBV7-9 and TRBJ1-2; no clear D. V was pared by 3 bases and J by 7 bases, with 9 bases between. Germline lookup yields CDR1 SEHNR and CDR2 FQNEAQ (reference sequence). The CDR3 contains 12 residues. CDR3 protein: CASSFVQAGYTF. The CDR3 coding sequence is TGTGCCAGCAGCTTTGTCCAGGCTGGCTACACCTTC. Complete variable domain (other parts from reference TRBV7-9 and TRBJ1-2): DTGVSQNPRHKITKRGQNVTFRCDPISEHNRLYWYRQTLGQGPEFLTYFQNEAQLEKSRLLSDRFSAERPKGSFSTLEIQRTEQGDSAMYLCASSFVQAGYTFGSGTRLTVV.

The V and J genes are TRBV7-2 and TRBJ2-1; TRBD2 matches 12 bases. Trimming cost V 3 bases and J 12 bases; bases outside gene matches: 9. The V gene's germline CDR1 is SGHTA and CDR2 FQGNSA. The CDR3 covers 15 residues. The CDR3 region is CASSFGLAGFQGQFF. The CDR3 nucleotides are TGTGCCAGCAGCTTTGGACTAGCGGGATTTCAGGGGCAGTTCTTC.

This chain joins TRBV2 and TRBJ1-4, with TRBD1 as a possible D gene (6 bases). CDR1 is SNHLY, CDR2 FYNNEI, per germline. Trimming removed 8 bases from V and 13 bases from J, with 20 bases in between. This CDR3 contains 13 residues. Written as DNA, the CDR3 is TGTGCCAGCGGTACAGGGAGCCAGGGTAGACTGTTTTTT. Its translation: CASGTGSQGRLFF. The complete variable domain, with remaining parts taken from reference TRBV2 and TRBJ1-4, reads EPEVTQTPSHQVTQMGQEVILRCVPISNHLYFYWYRQILGQKVEFLVSFYNNEISEKSEIFDDQFSVERPDGSNFTLKIRSTKLEDSAMYFCASGTGSQGRLFFGSGTQLSVL.

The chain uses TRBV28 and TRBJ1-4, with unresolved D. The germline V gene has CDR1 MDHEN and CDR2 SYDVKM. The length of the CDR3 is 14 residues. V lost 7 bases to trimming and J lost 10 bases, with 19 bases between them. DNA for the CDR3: TGTGCCAGCAACTCCGCGGGGTGGGATGGAAAACTGTTTTTT. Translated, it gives CASNSAGWDGKLFF.

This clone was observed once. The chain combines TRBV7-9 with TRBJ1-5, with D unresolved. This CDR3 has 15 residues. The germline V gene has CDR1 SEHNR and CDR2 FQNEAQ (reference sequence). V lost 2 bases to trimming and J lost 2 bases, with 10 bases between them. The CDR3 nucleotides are TGTGCCAGCAGCTTAACGGCGGCAGGCAATCAGCCCCAGCATTTT. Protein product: CASSLTAAGNQPQHF.

In DNA, the CDR3 is TGTGCCAGCAGCTTAGCGGGGAGTCTCTACGAGCAGTACTTC. Its protein is CASSLAGSLYEQYF. This rearrangement joins TRBV11-3 to TRBJ2-7, with a weak D call TRBD2 (5 bases). Between the trimmed V and J ends, which lost 1 base and 3 bases, there was a span of 10 bases. The CDR3 is 14 amino acids. CDR1 is SGHNT, CDR2 YENEEA, per germline.

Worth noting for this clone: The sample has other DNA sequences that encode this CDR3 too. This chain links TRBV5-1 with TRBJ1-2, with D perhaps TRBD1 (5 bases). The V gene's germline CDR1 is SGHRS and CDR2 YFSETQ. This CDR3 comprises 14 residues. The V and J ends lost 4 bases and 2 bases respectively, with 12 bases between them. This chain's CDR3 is CASSLSQGNYGYTF. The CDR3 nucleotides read TGCGCCAGCAGCCTATCGCAGGGCAACTATGGCTACACCTTC. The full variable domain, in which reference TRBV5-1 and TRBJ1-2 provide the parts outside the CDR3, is KAGVTQTPRYLIKTRGQQVTLSCSPISGHRSVSWYQQTPGQGLQFLFEYFSETQRNKGNFPGRFSGRQFSNSRSEMNVSTLELGDSALYLCASSLSQGNYGYTFGSGTRLTVV.

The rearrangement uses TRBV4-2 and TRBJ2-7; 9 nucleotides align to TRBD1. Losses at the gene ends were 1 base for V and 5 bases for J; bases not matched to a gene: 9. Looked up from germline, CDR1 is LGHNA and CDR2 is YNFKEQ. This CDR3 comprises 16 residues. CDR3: CASSQVGGQGTHEQYF. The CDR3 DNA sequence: TGTGCCAGCAGCCAAGTCGGGGGACAGGGTACGCACGAGCAGTACTTC.